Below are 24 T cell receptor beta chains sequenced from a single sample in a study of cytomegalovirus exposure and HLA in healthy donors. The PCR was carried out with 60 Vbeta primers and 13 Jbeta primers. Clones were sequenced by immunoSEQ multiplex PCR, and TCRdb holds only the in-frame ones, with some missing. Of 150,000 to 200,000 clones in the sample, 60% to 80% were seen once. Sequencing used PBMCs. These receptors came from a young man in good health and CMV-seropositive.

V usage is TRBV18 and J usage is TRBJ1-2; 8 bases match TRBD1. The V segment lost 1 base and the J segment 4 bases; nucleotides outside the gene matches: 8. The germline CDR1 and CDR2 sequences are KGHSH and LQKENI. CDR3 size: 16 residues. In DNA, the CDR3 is TGTGCCAGCTCACCACAGGCACCAGGGGGCAGCTATGGCTACACCTTC. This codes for CASSPQAPGGSYGYTF.

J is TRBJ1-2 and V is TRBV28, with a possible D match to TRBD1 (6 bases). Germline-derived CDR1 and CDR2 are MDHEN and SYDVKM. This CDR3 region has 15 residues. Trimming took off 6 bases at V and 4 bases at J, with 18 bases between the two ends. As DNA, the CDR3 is TGTGCCAGCAGGGGACAAGGCCGTGCTGGCTATGGCTACACCTTC. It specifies CASRGQGRAGYGYTF.

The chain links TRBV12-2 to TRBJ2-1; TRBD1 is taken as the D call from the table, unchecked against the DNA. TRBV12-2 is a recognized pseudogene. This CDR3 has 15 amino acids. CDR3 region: CASRLAGAQGHEQFF. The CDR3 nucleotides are TGTGCAAGTCGCTTAGCGGGGGCGCAGGGCCATGAGCAGTTCTTC.

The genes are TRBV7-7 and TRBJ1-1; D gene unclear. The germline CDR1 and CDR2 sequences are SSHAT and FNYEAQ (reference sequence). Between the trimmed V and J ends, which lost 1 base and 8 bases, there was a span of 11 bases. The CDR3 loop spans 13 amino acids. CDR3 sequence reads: CASSLETGIEAFF. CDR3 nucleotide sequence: TGTGCCAGCAGCTTAGAGACCGGGATCGAAGCTTTCTTT.

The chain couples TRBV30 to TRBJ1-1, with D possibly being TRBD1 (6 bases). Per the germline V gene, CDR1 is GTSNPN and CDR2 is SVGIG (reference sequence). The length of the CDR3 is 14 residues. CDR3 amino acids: CTLVLGHGVSEAFF. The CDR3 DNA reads TGTACCTTGGTTTTGGGACACGGAGTTTCTGAAGCTTTCTTT. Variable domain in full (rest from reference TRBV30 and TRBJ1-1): SQTIHQWPATLVQPVGSPLSLECTVEGTSNPNLYWYRQAAGRGLQLLFYSVGIGQISSEVPQNLSASRPQDRQFILSSKKLLLSDSGFYLCTLVLGHGVSEAFFGQGTRLTVV.

The CDR3, as DNA: TGTGCCAGCAGCCATATCTCAGGGGCCGGGGAGCTGTTTTTT. As protein: CASSHISGAGELFF. This chain joins TRBV14 and TRBJ2-2, with a possible D match to TRBD1 (6 bases). CDR1 is SGHDN and CDR2 is FVKESK in the germline V gene. The CDR3 has 14 amino acids. V was clipped by 3 bases and J by 6 bases, with 11 bases between them.

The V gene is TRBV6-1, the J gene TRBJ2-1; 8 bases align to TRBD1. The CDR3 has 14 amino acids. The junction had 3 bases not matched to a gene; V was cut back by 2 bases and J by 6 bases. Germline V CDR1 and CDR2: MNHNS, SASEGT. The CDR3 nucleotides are TGTGCCAGCAGTGAAAGGACAGGGTCCAATGAGCAGTTCTTC. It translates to CASSERTGSNEQFF.

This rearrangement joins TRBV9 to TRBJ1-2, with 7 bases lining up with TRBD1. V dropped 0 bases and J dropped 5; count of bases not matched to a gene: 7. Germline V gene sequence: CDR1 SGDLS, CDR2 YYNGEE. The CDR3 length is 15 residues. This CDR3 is CASSVETGPWYGYTF. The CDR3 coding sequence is TGTGCCAGCAGCGTAGAGACAGGGCCTTGGTATGGCTACACCTTC. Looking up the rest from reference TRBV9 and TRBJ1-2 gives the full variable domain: DSGVTQTPKHLITATGQRVTLRCSPRSGDLSVYWYQQSLDQGLQFLIQYYNGEERAKGNILERFSAQQFPDLHSELNLSSLELGDSALYFCASSVETGPWYGYTFGSGTRLTVV.

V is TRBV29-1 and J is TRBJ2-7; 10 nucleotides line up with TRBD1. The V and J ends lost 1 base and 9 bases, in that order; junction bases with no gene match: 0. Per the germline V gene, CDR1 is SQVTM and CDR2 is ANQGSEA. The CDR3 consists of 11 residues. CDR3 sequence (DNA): TGCAGCGTTGAAGGGACAGGGGGGCAGTACTTC. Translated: CSVEGTGGQYF.

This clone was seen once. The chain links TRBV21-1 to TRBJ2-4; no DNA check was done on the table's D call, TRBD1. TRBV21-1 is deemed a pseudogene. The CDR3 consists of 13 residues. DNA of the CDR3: TGTGCCAGACCTACCGGGACAGAAAACATTCAGTACTTC. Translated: CARPTGTENIQYF.

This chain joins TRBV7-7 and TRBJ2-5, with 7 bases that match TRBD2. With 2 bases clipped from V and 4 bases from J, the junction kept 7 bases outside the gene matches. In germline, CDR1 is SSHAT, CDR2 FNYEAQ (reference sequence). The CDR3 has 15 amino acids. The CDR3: CASSLRFGTTETQYF. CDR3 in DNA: TGTGCCAGCAGCTTAAGATTTGGGACTACAGAGACCCAGTACTTC.

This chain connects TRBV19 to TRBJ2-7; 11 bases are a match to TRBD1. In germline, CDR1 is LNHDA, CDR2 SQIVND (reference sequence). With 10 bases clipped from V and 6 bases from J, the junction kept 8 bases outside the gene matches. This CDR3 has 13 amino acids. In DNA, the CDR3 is TGTGCCACGTCGCGGGACAGGGGGGCCGAGCAGTACTTC. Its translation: CATSRDRGAEQYF.

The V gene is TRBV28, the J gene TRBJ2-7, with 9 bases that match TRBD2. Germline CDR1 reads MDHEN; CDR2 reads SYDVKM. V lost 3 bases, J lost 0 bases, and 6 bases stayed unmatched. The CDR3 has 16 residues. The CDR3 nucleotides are TGTGCCAGCAGTTTTAGTTCGACTAGCGGCTCCTACGAGCAGTACTTC. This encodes CASSFSSTSGSYEQYF.

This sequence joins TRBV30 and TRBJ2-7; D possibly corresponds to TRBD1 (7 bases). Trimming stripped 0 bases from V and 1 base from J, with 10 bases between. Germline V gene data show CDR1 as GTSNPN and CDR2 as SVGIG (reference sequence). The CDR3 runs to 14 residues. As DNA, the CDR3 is TGTGCCTGGAGTGTGGCAGGGGGGTCCTACGAGCAGTACTTC. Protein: CAWSVAGGSYEQYF.

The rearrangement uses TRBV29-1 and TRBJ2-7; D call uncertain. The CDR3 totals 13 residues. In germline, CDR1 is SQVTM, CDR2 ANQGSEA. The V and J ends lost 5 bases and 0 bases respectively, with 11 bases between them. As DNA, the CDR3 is TGCAGCGTTCGATACATGAACTCCTACGAGCAGTACTTC. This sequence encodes CSVRYMNSYEQYF.

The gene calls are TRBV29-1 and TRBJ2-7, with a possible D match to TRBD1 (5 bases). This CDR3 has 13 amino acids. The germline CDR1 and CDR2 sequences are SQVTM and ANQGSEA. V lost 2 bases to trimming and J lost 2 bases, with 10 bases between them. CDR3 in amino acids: CSVELTETYEQYF. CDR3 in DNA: TGCAGCGTTGAACTGACAGAGACCTACGAGCAGTACTTC.

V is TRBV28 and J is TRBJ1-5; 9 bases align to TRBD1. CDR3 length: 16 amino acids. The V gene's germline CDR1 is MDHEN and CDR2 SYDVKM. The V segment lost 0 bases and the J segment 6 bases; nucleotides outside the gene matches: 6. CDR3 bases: TGTGCCAGCAGTTTATGGGGACAGGGCGAGAGTCAGCCCCAGCATTTT. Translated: CASSLWGQGESQPQHF.

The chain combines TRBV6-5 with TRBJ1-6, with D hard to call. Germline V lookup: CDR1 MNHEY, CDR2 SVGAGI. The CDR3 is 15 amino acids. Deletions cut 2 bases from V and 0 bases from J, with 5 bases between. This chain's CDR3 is CASSYGNSYNSPLHF. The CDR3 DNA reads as TGTGCCAGCAGTTACGGCAACTCCTATAATTCACCCCTCCACTTT.

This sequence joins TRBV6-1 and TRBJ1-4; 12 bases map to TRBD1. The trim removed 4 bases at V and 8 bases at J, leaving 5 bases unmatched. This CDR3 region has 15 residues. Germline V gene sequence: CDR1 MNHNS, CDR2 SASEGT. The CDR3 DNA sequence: TGTGCCAGCAGTGCCCGGGACAGGGGGCGGGAAAAACTGTTTTTT. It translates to CASSARDRGREKLFF.

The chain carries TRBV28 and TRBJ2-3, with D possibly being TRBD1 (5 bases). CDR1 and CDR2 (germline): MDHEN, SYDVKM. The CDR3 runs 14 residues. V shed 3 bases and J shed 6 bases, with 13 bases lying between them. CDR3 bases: TGTGCCAGCAGTTTGGTGCAGGGTCAGGATACGCAGTATTTT. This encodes CASSLVQGQDTQYF.

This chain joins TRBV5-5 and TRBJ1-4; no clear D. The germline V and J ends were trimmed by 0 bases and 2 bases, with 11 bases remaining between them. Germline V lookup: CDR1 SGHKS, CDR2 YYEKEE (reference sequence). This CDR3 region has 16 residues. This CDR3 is CASSLVGRGTNEKLFF. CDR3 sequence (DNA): TGTGCCAGCAGCTTGGTGGGCCGAGGGACTAATGAAAAACTGTTTTTT.

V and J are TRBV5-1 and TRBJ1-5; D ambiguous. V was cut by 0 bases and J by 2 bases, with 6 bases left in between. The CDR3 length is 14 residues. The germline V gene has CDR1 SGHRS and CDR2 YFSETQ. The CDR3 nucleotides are TGCGCCAGCAGCTTGGATTCGGGCAATCAGCCCCAGCATTTT. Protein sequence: CASSLDSGNQPQHF. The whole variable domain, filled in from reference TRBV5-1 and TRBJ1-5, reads KAGVTQTPRYLIKTRGQQVTLSCSPISGHRSVSWYQQTPGQGLQFLFEYFSETQRNKGNFPGRFSGRQFSNSRSEMNVSTLELGDSALYLCASSLDSGNQPQHFGDGTRLSIL.

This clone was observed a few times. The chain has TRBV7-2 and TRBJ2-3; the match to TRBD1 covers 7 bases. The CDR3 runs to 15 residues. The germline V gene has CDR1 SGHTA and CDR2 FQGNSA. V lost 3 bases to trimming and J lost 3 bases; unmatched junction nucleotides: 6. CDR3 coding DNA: TGTGCCAGCAGCTTCGAGGGGGCGCGAACAGATACGCAGTATTTT. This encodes CASSFEGARTDTQYF.

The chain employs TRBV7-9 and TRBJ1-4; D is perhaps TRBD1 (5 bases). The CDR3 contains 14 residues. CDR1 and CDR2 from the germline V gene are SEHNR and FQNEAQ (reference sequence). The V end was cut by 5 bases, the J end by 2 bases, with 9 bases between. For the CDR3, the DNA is TGTGCCAGCAGCCCTCCAGGGACTAATGAAAAACTGTTTTTT. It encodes CASSPPGTNEKLFF. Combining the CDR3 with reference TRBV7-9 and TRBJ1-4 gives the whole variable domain DTGVSQNPRHKITKRGQNVTFRCDPISEHNRLYWYRQTLGQGPEFLTYFQNEAQLEKSRLLSDRFSAERPKGSFSTLEIQRTEQGDSAMYLCASSPPGTNEKLFFGSGTQLSVL.